This T cell receptor (beta chain) was captured by sequencing in a study of T cells in Graves' hyperthyroidism and ophthalmopathy. Study-level findings and limits: Progression to ophthalmopathy was predicted a median of 6.5 months early.

With respect to this clonotype: Its cognate antigen is unknown.

The study excluded patients with uncontrolled infection, other autoimmune disease, pregnancy or lactation. Using RNA transcripts as the source, TCR beta CDR3 regions were amplified. Initially, a first-round RT-PCR of the TCR CDR3 employed the HTBI primer set. Using its own MiXCR run on the multiplex PCR reads, TCRdb lists one record per CDR3 protein. The table shows about 700,000 distinct CDR3 sequences, with around 13% occurring only once. Unmatched junction bases numbered 28, after V lost 10 bases and J lost 0 bases. The CDR3 is 21 residues long. Germline CDR1 SNHLY, CDR2 FYNNEI. The genes are TRBV2 and TRBJ2-5, with TRBD2 matching 8 bases. The receptor was isolated from a woman aged 18-35 years with Graves' hyperthyroidism. Material for sequencing was blood. CDR3 in DNA: TGTGCCATGGGCCTCCTAAACGGACTAGCCTCTTCTACCTGGGACCAAGAGACCCAGTACTTC. Protein product: CAMGLLNGLASSTWDQETQYF.